This T cell receptor beta chain was identified during a study of blood T cell repertoires in COVID-19. Turning to the study itself: The United States, Italy and Spain provided the acute and convalescent COVID-19 samples. Sample material is recorded as cDNA or gDNA derived from T cells, B-cell-depleted T cells, or PBMCs.

Generated by immunoSEQ multiplex PCR, the TCRdb table keeps only in-frame clones and is missing some. The sample carries 120,000 to 150,000 clones, 87% recorded once. The CDR3 has 15 residues. CDR1 SGHNT and CDR2 YYREEE come from the germline V gene (reference sequence). With 0 bases removed from V and 2 bases from J, the gap between germline ends came to 9 bases. The sequenced material came from peripheral blood. V gene TRBV5-4 combines with J gene TRBJ1-5; possibly TRBD1 for D (5 bases). The receptor comes from a man in his forties or fifties who had recovered from COVID-19. The CDR3 DNA reads as TGTGCCAGCAGCTTGGGGGGCATGGGCAATCAGCCCCAGCATTTT. Its protein product is CASSLGGMGNQPQHF.